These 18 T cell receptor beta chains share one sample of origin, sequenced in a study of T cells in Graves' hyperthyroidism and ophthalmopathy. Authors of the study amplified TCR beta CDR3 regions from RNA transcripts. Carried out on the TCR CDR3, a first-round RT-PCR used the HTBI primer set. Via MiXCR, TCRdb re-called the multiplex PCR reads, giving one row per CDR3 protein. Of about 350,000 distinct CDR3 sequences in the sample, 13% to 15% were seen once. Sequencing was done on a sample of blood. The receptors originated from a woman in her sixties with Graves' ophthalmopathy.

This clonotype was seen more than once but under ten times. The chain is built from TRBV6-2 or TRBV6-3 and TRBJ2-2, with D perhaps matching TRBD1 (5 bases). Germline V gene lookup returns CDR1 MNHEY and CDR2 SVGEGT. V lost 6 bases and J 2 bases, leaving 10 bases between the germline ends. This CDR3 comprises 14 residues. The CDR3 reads CASRRRGNTGELFF. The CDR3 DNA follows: TGTGCCAGCAGAAGAAGGGGTAACACCGGGGAGCTGTTTTTT.

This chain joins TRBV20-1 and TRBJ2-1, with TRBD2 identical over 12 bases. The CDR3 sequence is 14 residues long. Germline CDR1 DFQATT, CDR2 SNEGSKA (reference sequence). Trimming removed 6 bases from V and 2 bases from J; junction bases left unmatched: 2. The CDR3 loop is CSARTSGTYNEQFF. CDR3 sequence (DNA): TGCAGTGCCAGGACTAGCGGGACCTACAATGAGCAGTTCTTC.

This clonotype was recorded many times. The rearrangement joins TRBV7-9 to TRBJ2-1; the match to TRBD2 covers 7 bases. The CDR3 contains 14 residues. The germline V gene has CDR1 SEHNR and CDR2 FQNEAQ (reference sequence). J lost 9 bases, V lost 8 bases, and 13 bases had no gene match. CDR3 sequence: CASYPWEGPFEQFF. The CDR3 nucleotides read TGTGCCAGCTACCCATGGGAGGGCCCTTTTGAGCAGTTCTTC.

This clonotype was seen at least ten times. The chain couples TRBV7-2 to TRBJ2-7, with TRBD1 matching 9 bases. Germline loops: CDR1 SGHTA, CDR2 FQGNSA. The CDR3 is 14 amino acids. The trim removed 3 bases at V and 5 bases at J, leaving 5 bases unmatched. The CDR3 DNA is TGTGCCAGCAGCTTCCGGGACAGGGACCACGAGCAGTACTTC. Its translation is CASSFRDRDHEQYF.

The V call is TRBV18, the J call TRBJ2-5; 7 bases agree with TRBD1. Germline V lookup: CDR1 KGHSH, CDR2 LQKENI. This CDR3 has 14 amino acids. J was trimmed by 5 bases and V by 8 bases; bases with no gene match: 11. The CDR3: CASPVGQIQETQYF. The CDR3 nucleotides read TGTGCCAGCCCTGTGGGACAGATCCAGGAGACCCAGTACTTC.

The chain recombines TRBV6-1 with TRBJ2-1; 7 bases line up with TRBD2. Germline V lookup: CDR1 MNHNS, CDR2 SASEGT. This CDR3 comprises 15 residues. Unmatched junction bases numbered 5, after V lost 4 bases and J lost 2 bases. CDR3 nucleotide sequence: TGTGCCAGCAGTGTACCCGGGACTACCTACAATGAGCAGTTCTTC. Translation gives CASSVPGTTYNEQFF.

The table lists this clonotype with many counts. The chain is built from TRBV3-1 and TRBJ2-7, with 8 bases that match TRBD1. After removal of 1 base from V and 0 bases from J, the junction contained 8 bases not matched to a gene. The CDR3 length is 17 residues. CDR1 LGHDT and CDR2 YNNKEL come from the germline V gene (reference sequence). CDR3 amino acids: CASSQASQGAISYEQYF. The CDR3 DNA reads TGTGCCAGCAGCCAAGCCAGCCAGGGGGCCATCTCCTACGAGCAGTACTTC.

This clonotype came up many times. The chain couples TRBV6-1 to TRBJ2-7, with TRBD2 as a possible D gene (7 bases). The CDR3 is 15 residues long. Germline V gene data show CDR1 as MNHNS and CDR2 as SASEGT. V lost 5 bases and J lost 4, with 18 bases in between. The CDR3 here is CASSRKGGGPYEQYF. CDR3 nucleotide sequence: TGTGCCAGCAGTCGTAAGGGAGGGGGTCCTTACGAGCAGTACTTC.

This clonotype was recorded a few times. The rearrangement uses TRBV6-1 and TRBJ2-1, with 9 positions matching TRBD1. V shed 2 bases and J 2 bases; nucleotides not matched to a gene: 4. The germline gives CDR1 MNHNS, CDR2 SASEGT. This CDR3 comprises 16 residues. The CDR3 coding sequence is TGTGCCAGCAGTGAAATGGGGACAGGGCCCTACAATGAGCAGTTCTTC. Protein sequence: CASSEMGTGPYNEQFF.

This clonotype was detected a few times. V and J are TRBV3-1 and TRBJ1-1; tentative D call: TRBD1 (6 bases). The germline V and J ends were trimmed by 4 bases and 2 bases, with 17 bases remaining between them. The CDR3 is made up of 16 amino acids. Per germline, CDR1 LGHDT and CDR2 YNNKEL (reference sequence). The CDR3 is CASSPRAGDLNTEAFF. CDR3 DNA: TGTGCCAGCAGCCCTCGGGCAGGGGACCTCAACACTGAAGCTTTCTTT.

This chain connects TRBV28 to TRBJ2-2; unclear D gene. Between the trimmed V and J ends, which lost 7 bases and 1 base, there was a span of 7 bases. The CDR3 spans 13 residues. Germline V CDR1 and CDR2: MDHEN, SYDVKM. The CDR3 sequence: CASMEGNTGELFF. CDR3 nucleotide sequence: TGTGCCAGCATGGAAGGGAACACCGGGGAGCTGTTTTTT.

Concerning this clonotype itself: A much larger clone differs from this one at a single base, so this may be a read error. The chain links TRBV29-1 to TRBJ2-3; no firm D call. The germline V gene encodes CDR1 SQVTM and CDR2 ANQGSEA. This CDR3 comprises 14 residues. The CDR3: CRNQSRFRTDTQYF. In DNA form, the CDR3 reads TGCAGGAATCAGTCTAGGTTTCGCACAGATACGCAGTATTTT.

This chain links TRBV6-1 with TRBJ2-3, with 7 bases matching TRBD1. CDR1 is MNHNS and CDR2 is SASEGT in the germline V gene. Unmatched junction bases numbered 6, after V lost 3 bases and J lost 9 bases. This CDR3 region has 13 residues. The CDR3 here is CASSERQGYTQYF. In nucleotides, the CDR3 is TGTGCCAGCAGTGAGAGACAGGGTTACACGCAGTATTTT.

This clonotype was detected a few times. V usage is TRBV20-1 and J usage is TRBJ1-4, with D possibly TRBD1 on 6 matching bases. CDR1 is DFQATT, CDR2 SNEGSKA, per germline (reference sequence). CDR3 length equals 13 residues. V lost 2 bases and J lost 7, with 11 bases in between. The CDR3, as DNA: TGCAGTGCTAGAAGCCTAGGGGGTGAAAAACTGTTTTTT. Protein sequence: CSARSLGGEKLFF.

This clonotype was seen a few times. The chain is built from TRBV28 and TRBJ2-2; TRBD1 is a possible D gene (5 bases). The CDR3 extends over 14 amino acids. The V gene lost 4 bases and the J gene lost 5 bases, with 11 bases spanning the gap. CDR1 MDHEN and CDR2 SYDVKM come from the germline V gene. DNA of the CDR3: TGTGCCAGCAGTTCCCACCAGGGTACCGGGGAGCTGTTTTTT. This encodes CASSSHQGTGELFF.

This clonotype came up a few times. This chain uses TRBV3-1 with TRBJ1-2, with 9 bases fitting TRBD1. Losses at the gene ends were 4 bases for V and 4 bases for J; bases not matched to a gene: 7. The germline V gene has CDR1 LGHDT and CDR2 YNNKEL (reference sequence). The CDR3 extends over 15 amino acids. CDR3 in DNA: TGTGCCAGCAGCCGACCACAGGGGGCAGGCTATGGCTACACCTTC. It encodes CASSRPQGAGYGYTF.

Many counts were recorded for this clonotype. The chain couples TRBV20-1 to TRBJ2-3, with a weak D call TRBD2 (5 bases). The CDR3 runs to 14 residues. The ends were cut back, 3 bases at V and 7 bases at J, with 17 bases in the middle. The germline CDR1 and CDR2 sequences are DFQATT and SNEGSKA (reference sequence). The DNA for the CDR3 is TGCAGTGCTAGTTTTGACGCTCGGGGATATACGCAGTATTTT. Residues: CSASFDARGYTQYF.

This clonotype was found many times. The CDR3 nucleotides are TGTGCCAGCAGTTTATTGGGGGGGAATCAGCCCCAGCATTTT. It is translated as CASSLLGGNQPQHF. This chain joins TRBV28 and TRBJ1-5, with a weak D call TRBD1 (5 bases). This CDR3 contains 14 residues. Per germline, CDR1 MDHEN and CDR2 SYDVKM. Between the trimmed V and J ends, which lost 1 base and 4 bases, there was a span of 8 bases. The full variable domain, rest sourced from reference TRBV28 and TRBJ1-5, is DVKVTQSSRYLVKRTGEKVFLECVQDMDHENMFWYRQDPGLGLRLIYFSYDVKMKEKGDIPEGYSVSREKKERFSLILESASTNQTSMYLCASSLLGGNQPQHFGDGTRLSIL.